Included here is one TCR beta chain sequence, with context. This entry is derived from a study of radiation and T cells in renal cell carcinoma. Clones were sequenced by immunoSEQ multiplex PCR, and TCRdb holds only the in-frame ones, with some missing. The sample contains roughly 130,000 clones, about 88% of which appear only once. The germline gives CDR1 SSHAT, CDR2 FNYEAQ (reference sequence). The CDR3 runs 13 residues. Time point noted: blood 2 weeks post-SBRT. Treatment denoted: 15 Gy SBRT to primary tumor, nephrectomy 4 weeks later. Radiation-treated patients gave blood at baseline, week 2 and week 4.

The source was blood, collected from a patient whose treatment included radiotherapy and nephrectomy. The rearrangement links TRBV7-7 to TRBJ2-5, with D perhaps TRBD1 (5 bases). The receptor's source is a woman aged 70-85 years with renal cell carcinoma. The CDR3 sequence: CASSWTPQETQYF. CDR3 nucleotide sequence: TGTGCTAGCTCTTGGACACCACAAGAGACCCAGTACTTC.